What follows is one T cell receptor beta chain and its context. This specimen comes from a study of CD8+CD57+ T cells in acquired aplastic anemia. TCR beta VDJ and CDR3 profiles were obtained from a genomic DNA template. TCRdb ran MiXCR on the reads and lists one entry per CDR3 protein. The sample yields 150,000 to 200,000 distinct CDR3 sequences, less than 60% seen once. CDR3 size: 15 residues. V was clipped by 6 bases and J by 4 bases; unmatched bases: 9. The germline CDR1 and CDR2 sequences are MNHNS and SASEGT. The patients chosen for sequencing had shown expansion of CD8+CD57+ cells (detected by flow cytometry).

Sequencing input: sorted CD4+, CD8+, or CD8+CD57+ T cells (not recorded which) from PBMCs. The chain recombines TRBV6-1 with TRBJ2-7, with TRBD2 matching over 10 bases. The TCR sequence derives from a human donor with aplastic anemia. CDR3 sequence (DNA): TGTGCCAGCAGCTCCCCCGGGACTAGCGTTTACGAGCAGTACTTC. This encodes CASSSPGTSVYEQYF.